This entry lists 23 T cell receptor beta chains sequenced from one sample in a study of a mutant IDH1 vaccine in newly diagnosed glioma. TCRdb keeps only in-frame clones here, not all; method: immunoSEQ multiplex PCR. Seen here are about 54,000 clones, roughly 80% observed once, and the top ten hold nearly 20%. The time point is: baseline, week 1 (first vaccination visit). Treatment given: pre-vaccination baseline after standard-of-care therapy. Sample: PBMCs, taken from a glioma patient treated with radiotherapy, temozolomide or both. The receptor set was obtained from a man between 18 and 35 years old with glioma.

The chain recombines TRBV5-1 with TRBJ1-2; the match to TRBD1 covers 8 bases. CDR3 size: 13 residues. Germline V gives CDR1 SGHRS, CDR2 YFSETQ. V shed 4 bases and J 8 bases; nucleotides not matched to a gene: 7. The CDR3 DNA is TGCGCCAGCAGCCCCCAGGGGGCAAGAGGCTACACCTTC. Translating it yields CASSPQGARGYTF.

The chain uses TRBV7-9 and TRBJ2-7, with TRBD2 identical over 12 bases. In germline, CDR1 is SEHNR, CDR2 FQNEAQ (reference sequence). V shed 2 bases and J 3 bases; nucleotides not matched to a gene: 5. The CDR3 totals 16 residues. CDR3: CASSLPSGRAYYEQYF. CDR3 in DNA: TGTGCCAGCAGCTTACCTAGCGGGAGGGCTTACTACGAGCAGTACTTC.

The chain couples TRBV5-6 to TRBJ1-2; D remains ambiguous. Trimming shortened V by 4 bases and J by 4 bases, and 11 bases separated the two germline ends. The CDR3 runs 13 residues. Germline-derived CDR1 and CDR2 are SGHDT and YYEEEE. The CDR3 bases are TGTGCCAGCAGCCAGCTCGATTTCTATGGCTACACCTTC. It is translated as CASSQLDFYGYTF.

This sequence joins TRBV7-2 and TRBJ1-3; D uncertain. Germline V lookup: CDR1 SGHTA, CDR2 FQGNSA. Trimming left V 0 bases short and J 0 bases short, with 15 bases between. CDR3 length equals 18 residues. Here the CDR3 reads CASSLARGLYSSGNTIYF. The CDR3 DNA is TGTGCCAGCAGCTTAGCCCGGGGTCTATATAGCTCTGGAAACACCATATATTTT.

The V gene is TRBV4-2, the J gene TRBJ2-7; D remains unclear. Trimming stripped 3 bases from V and 5 bases from J, with 11 bases between. Germline V lookup: CDR1 LGHNA, CDR2 YNFKEQ. The CDR3 length is 13 residues. The CDR3 coding sequence is TGTGCCAGCAGCCAGTTTAATTTCCACGAGCAGTACTTC. This translates into CASSQFNFHEQYF.

The chain uses TRBV2 and TRBJ2-2; D remains unclear. The germline V gene has CDR1 SNHLY and CDR2 FYNNEI. V shed 8 bases and J shed 8 bases, with 21 bases lying between them. The CDR3 has 15 residues. The CDR3 DNA follows: TGTGCCAGCCAGCTCATCCCGGCGATTCAGGGGGAGCTGTTTTTT. This translates into CASQLIPAIQGELFF.

The chain has TRBV5-6 and TRBJ2-7, with 8 bases fitting TRBD1. The germline V gene has CDR1 SGHDT and CDR2 YYEEEE. The CDR3 sequence is 17 residues long. J lost 1 base, V lost 4 bases, and 13 bases had no gene match. DNA of the CDR3: TGTGCCAGCAGCGGGCTCCCAGGGGGCGGGACGTCCTACGAGCAGTACTTC. Protein sequence: CASSGLPGGGTSYEQYF.

Only one count was recorded for this clone. The rearrangement links TRBV10-3 to TRBJ1-1, with D perhaps matching TRBD1 (5 bases). Trimming removed 5 bases at V and 8 bases at J, with 12 bases between. Germline assignment: CDR1 ENHRY and CDR2 SYGVKD. The CDR3 totals 12 residues. In DNA, the CDR3 is TGTGCCATCAGTCCTGGGACGTACGAAGCTTTCTTT. Protein: CAISPGTYEAFF.

V is TRBV7-8 and J is TRBJ2-5; 9 bases map to TRBD2. Per germline, CDR1 SGHVS and CDR2 FQNEAQ. V trimming: 3 bases; J trimming: 5 bases; junction bases outside the gene matches: 19. The CDR3 has 19 amino acids. DNA of the CDR3: TGTGCCAGCAGCTTGGGTCGGGTTAGCGGGAGTTGGATGGGGGAGACCCAGTACTTC. Translating it yields CASSLGRVSGSWMGETQYF.

V and J are TRBV7-9 and TRBJ1-1; TRBD1 matches at 7 bases. The length of the CDR3 is 14 residues. CDR1 and CDR2 from the germline V gene are SEHNR and FQNEAQ (reference sequence). V was pared by 2 bases and J by 10 bases, with 10 bases of the junction left unmatched. For the CDR3, the DNA is TGTGCCAGCAGCTTAAAGGGAGGGGGCGAACGAGCTTTCTTT. Translation: CASSLKGGGERAFF.

As regards this clone: One junction end disagrees with the germline gene, perhaps due to a read error. The chain combines TRBV14 with TRBJ1-1; the match to TRBD1 covers 8 bases. The CDR3 contains 14 residues. Germline V gene lookup returns CDR1 SGHDN and CDR2 FVKESK. CDR3: CASSIQGVQGVHSF. As DNA, the CDR3 is TGTGCCAGCAGTATTCAGGGGGTACAGGGGGTTCATTCGTTT.

The V gene is TRBV28, the J gene TRBJ1-1, with 8 bases that match TRBD1. The CDR3 is 14 amino acids. Germline CDR1 MDHEN, CDR2 SYDVKM. V trimming: 2 bases; J trimming: 6 bases; junction bases outside the gene matches: 5. The CDR3: CASSLNNRGAEAFF. In nucleotides, the CDR3 is TGTGCCAGCAGTTTAAACAACAGGGGGGCTGAAGCTTTCTTT.

The chain recombines TRBV2 with TRBJ1-4; TRBD1 is a possible D gene (5 bases). Trimming stripped 3 bases from V and 7 bases from J, with 9 bases between. This CDR3 is 13 amino acids long. Germline assignment: CDR1 SNHLY and CDR2 FYNNEI. The CDR3 nucleotides read TGTGCCAGCAGTGATGTCCAGGGTGAAAAACTGTTTTTT. Translating gives CASSDVQGEKLFF.

The chain carries TRBV21-1 and TRBJ2-3; TRBD2 is the table's D call, not checked against the DNA. TRBV21-1 is labeled a pseudogene. This CDR3 has 18 amino acids. The CDR3 here is CASSKFSERREATDTQYF. The CDR3 DNA reads TGTGCCAGCAGCAAATTTTCAGAGCGGCGGGAGGCAACAGATACGCAGTATTTT.

This clone was detected only once. CDR3 DNA sequence: TGTGCCTGGGGGGGGGCTAAGACCCAGTACTTC. It yields the protein CAWGGAKTQYF. The rearrangement joins TRBV30 to TRBJ2-5; possibly TRBD2 for D (7 bases). Germline CDR1 reads GTSNPN; CDR2 reads SVGIG (reference sequence). With 5 bases removed from V and 6 bases from J, the gap between germline ends came to 10 bases. The CDR3 consists of 11 residues.

The chain combines TRBV5-1 with TRBJ2-2; 12 bases agree with TRBD2. Germline V CDR1 and CDR2: SGHRS, YFSETQ. The CDR3 contains 16 residues. V lost 3 bases, J lost 5 bases, and 5 bases stayed unmatched. CDR3 sequence (DNA): TGCGCCAGCAGCTCCGGACTAGCGGGACCGACCGGGGAGCTGTTTTTT. Translating gives CASSSGLAGPTGELFF.

The V and J genes are TRBV10-3 and TRBJ1-4; no firm D call. This CDR3 has 15 amino acids. Deletions cut 4 bases from V and 6 bases from J, with 15 bases between. The germline gives CDR1 ENHRY, CDR2 SYGVKD. The CDR3 sequence: CAISGASGSDEKLFF. The CDR3 DNA reads as TGTGCCATCAGTGGAGCTTCCGGCAGTGATGAAAAACTGTTTTTT.

The chain employs TRBV9 and TRBJ2-7; 9 bases line up with TRBD1. Germline trimming cut 4 bases from V and 2 bases from J; bases unmatched to any gene: 4. This CDR3 has 14 amino acids. CDR1 SGDLS and CDR2 YYNGEE come from the germline V gene. The CDR3 here is CASSKRQGAYEQYF. CDR3 nucleotides: TGTGCCAGCAGCAAACGACAGGGGGCCTACGAGCAGTACTTC.

The chain couples TRBV7-9 to TRBJ2-3; TRBD1 matches 9 bases. Germline V gives CDR1 SEHNR, CDR2 FQNEAQ (reference sequence). The CDR3 length is 15 residues. Germline trimming cut 6 bases from V and 6 bases from J; bases unmatched to any gene: 10. The CDR3 region is CASSIPGQGLDTQYF. CDR3 DNA sequence: TGTGCCAGCAGTATCCCGGGACAGGGACTGGATACGCAGTATTTT.

The V gene is TRBV9, the J gene TRBJ2-1, with D perhaps matching TRBD1 (7 bases). Trimming removed 10 bases at V and 6 bases at J, with 14 bases between. CDR3 length: 12 residues. CDR1 is SGDLS, CDR2 YYNGEE, per germline. The CDR3 DNA is TGTGCCTCCACGCGGGACAGCAATGAGCAGTTCTTC. Encoded protein: CASTRDSNEQFF.

This chain links TRBV18 with TRBJ1-5; no clear D gene. The CDR3 is made up of 14 amino acids. The ends were cut back, 2 bases at V and 3 bases at J, with 8 bases in the middle. The V gene's germline CDR1 is KGHSH and CDR2 LQKENI. CDR3 DNA sequence: TGTGCCAGCTCACCATCAGGCCCCAATCAGCCCCAGCATTTT. Its protein product is CASSPSGPNQPQHF.

The V call is TRBV2, the J call TRBJ1-1; 7 nucleotides agree with TRBD1. This CDR3 comprises 15 residues. V was pared by 6 bases and J by 0 bases, with 7 bases of the junction left unmatched. The V gene's germline CDR1 is SNHLY and CDR2 FYNNEI. The CDR3, as DNA: TGTGCCAGCAGGGCGGGGACAGCCCTGAACACTGAAGCTTTCTTT. Its protein product is CASRAGTALNTEAFF.

This rearrangement joins TRBV4-3 to TRBJ1-2; the match to TRBD1 covers 7 bases. There are 14 residues in the CDR3. After removal of 4 bases from V and 8 bases from J, the junction contained 10 bases not matched to a gene. Germline V gene sequence: CDR1 LGHNA, CDR2 YSLEER. CDR3 DNA: TGCGCCAGCAGCCGTGAGACAGGGACACGCGGCTACACCTTC. Translation gives CASSRETGTRGYTF.